This is a list of T cell receptor beta chains from one sample in a study of T cells after posttransplantation cyclophosphamide. The repertoire was sequenced with immunoSEQ multiplex PCR; TCRdb's copy has only in-frame clones and lacks some. The top ten hold around 48% of the sample, which has 900 or so clones, approximately 60% seen once. The sequencing here drew on CD8+ T cells sorted from PBMCs, taken 84 days after allogeneic stem cell transplant with posttransplant cyclophosphamide. The receptors derive from a male patient in his 30s who received an allogeneic stem cell transplant from a related donor, was CMV-positive, and had no GVHD. Some T cells may be provided by the graft donor. CDR3s include the opening cysteine and the closing phenylalanine or tryptophan. The order of the fields is CDR3 protein, CDR3 DNA, V gene, D gene, J gene, clone size. The D gene is left open where the match is weak. Clone size is shown for a subset of rows, as once, few, many or a class of expanded clone.

CDR3aa: CASSIGQGAGEQYF
CDR3nt: TGTGCCAGCAGTATTGGACAGGGGGCTGGTGAGCAGTACTTC
v_gene: TRBV7-3
d_gene: TRBD1
j_gene: TRBJ2-7
abundance: .

CDR3aa: CASSIDVVGLNTEAFF
CDR3nt: TGTGCCAGTAGTATAGACGTGGTTGGGCTGAACACTGAAGCTTTCTTT
v_gene: TRBV19
d_gene: .
j_gene: TRBJ1-1
abundance: .

CDR3aa: CASSETSTYNEQFF
CDR3nt: TGTGCCAGTAGTGAAACTTCCACCTACAATGAGCAGTTCTTC
v_gene: TRBV19
d_gene: .
j_gene: TRBJ2-1
abundance: .

CDR3aa: CASSLSGAGYNEQFF
CDR3nt: TGTGCCAGCAGCTTAAGCGGGGCGGGATACAATGAGCAGTTCTTC
v_gene: TRBV7-3
d_gene: .
j_gene: TRBJ2-1
abundance: .

CDR3aa: CASSYGATGELFF
CDR3nt: TGTGCCAGCAGTTACGGGGCGACCGGGGAGCTGTTTTTT
v_gene: TRBV6-6
d_gene: .
j_gene: TRBJ2-2
abundance: large

CDR3aa: CASRDREVGNQPQHF
CDR3nt: TGTGCCAGCAGGGACAGGGAGGTAGGCAATCAGCCCCAGCATTTT
v_gene: TRBV6-4
d_gene: TRBD1
j_gene: TRBJ1-5
abundance: .

CDR3aa: CASSLVTGHQETQYF
CDR3nt: TGTGCCAGCAGCTTGGTTACAGGGCACCAAGAGACCCAGTACTTC
v_gene: TRBV5-8
d_gene: .
j_gene: TRBJ2-5
abundance: once

CDR3aa: CASSSGESYNEQFF
CDR3nt: TGTGCCAGCAGTTCAGGGGAATCCTACAATGAGCAGTTCTTC
v_gene: TRBV28
d_gene: .
j_gene: TRBJ2-1
abundance: .

CDR3aa: CASRTTEGQGTSTDTQYF
CDR3nt: TGCGCCAGCCGCACGACAGAAGGACAGGGAACCAGCACAGATACGCAGTATTTT
v_gene: TRBV5-1
d_gene: TRBD1
j_gene: TRBJ2-3
abundance: .

CDR3aa: CASSPKRAGFYEQFF
CDR3nt: TGTGCCAGCAGCCCCAAACGAGCGGGATTTTATGAGCAGTTCTTC
v_gene: TRBV7-3
d_gene: TRBD2
j_gene: TRBJ2-1
abundance: few

CDR3aa: CASSTGFGYEQYF
CDR3nt: TGTGCCAGTAGTACCGGGTTCGGGTACGAGCAGTACTTC
v_gene: TRBV19
d_gene: .
j_gene: TRBJ2-7
abundance: few

CDR3aa: CASSRRENTEAFF
CDR3nt: TGCGCCAGCAGCCGACGGGAGAACACTGAAGCTTTCTTT
v_gene: TRBV4-1
d_gene: .
j_gene: TRBJ1-1
abundance: .

CDR3aa: CASSQSLTGNTEAFF
CDR3nt: TGCGCCAGCAGCCAATCATTAACAGGAAACACTGAAGCTTTCTTT
v_gene: TRBV4-1
d_gene: .
j_gene: TRBJ1-1
abundance: hyperexpanded

CDR3aa: CASSSGLATGELFF
CDR3nt: TGTGCCAGCAGCAGCGGACTAGCGACCGGGGAGCTGTTTTTT
v_gene: TRBV7-9
d_gene: TRBD2
j_gene: TRBJ2-2
abundance: .

CDR3aa: CASSFLDRSYYEQYF
CDR3nt: TGTGCCAGCAGCTTTCTGGACAGGTCCTACTACGAGCAGTACTTC
v_gene: TRBV7-6
d_gene: TRBD1
j_gene: TRBJ2-7
abundance: once

CDR3aa: CASSKEDEQFF
CDR3nt: TGTGCCAGCAGCAAGGAGGATGAGCAGTTCTTC
v_gene: TRBV7-9
d_gene: .
j_gene: TRBJ2-1
abundance: .

CDR3aa: CASSLTSGAYNEQFF
CDR3nt: TGTGCCAGCAGCTTAACTAGCGGGGCTTACAATGAGCAGTTCTTC
v_gene: TRBV7-2
d_gene: TRBD2
j_gene: TRBJ2-1
abundance: once